Listed below are T cell receptor beta chains from one sample, sequenced in a study of T cell clones after liver transplantation. TCRdb keeps only in-frame clones here, not all; method: immunoSEQ multiplex PCR. The sample consists of approximately 100,000 clones, more than 75% of them appearing once. Material: CD4+ T cells from blood, obtained before liver transplant. These TCRs come from a human donor who received a liver transplant. The CDR3 runs from the conserved cysteine through the conserved F or W. Each record gives: J gene, V gene, clone size, D gene, CDR3 protein, CDR3 DNA. D genes are given only for firm matches. The size entry is marked missing in some rows and otherwise reads once, few, many or a size class.

TRBJ2-1 TRBV11-3 NA NA CASSLAPLGGNEQFF TGTGCCAGCAGCTTAGCCCCTTTGGGCGGCAATGAGCAGTTCTTC
TRBJ2-5 TRBV7-3 NA NA CASSPGGVETQYF TGTGCCAGCAGCCCCGGCGGGGTGGAGACCCAGTACTTC
TRBJ2-2 TRBV5-1 NA NA CASRDTPGTGELFF TGCGCCAGCAGAGATACCCCGGGGACCGGGGAGCTGTTTTTT
TRBJ2-1 TRBV15 NA TRBD1 CATSRAPIQGAGYNEQFF TGTGCCACCAGCAGAGCCCCCATACAGGGGGCGGGTTACAATGAGCAGTTCTTC
TRBJ2-3 TRBV6-4 NA TRBD2 CASSVSGSGTDTQYF TGTGCCAGCAGTGTTAGCGGGAGTGGCACAGATACGCAGTATTTT
TRBJ1-3 TRBV6-1 NA NA CASSATLEGNTIYF TGTGCCAGCAGTGCCACCCTGGAAGGAAACACCATATATTTT
TRBJ2-7 TRBV7-2 NA TRBD1 CASSPPTGIPYEQYF TGTGCCAGCAGCCCTCCGACAGGGATTCCCTACGAGCAGTACTTC
TRBJ2-5 TRBV7-2 few NA CASSLSLAGETQYF TGTGCCAGCAGCTTATCCCTAGCTGGTGAGACCCAGTACTTC
TRBJ2-7 TRBV6-5 NA NA CASSYVSGGVYEQYF TGTGCCAGCAGTTATGTGTCGGGCGGGGTCTACGAGCAGTACTTC
TRBJ1-4 TRBV27 NA NA CASSEGGEKLFF TGTGCCAGCTCCGAAGGAGGGGAAAAACTGTTTTTT
TRBJ1-1 TRBV20-1 NA NA CSAVKNTEAFF TGCAGTGCCGTTAAGAACACTGAAGCTTTCTTT
TRBJ1-1 TRBV7-2 once NA CASSLSRGVTEAFF TGTGCCAGCAGCTTAAGTCGGGGGGTAACTGAAGCTTTCTTT
TRBJ1-3 TRBV7-9 NA TRBD1 CASKTGVGNTIYF TGTGCCAGCAAGACAGGGGTGGGAAACACCATATATTTT
TRBJ2-5 TRBV5-8 few NA CASSSRRNTKTQYF TGTGCCAGCAGCTCAAGACGCAATACGAAGACCCAGTACTTC
TRBJ2-1 TRBV7-6 NA TRBD2 CASSGNSGGSSYNEQFF TGTGCCAGCAGCGGTAATAGCGGGGGTAGCTCCTACAATGAGCAGTTCTTC
TRBJ1-1 TRBV11-2 NA NA CASSLDGGHAEAFF TGTGCCAGCAGCTTAGATGGGGGGCATGCTGAAGCTTTCTTT
TRBJ2-6 TRBV6-4 NA TRBD1 CASGQAGANVLTF TGTGCCAGCGGACAGGCTGGGGCCAACGTCCTGACTTTC
TRBJ1-1 TRBV27 NA NA CASSPAVMNTEAFF TGTGCCAGCAGCCCTGCCGTCATGAACACTGAAGCTTTCTTT
TRBJ2-2 TRBV7-3 NA NA CASSSGHPNTGELFF TGTGCCAGCAGCTCGGGACACCCGAACACCGGGGAGCTGTTTTTT
TRBJ2-2 TRBV30 NA NA CAWRGRGVTTGELFF TGTGCCTGGAGGGGGCGGGGAGTTACCACCGGGGAGCTGTTTTTT
TRBJ2-5 TRBV4-2 NA TRBD2 CASSTGTSGNQETQYF TGTGCCAGCAGCACAGGGACTAGCGGGAATCAAGAGACCCAGTACTTC
TRBJ1-2 TRBV19 once NA CASRTGVNYGYTF TGTGCCAGTAGGACAGGCGTTAACTATGGCTACACCTTC
TRBJ2-6 TRBV7-8 NA NA CASSLLRLTVTGANVLTF TGTGCCAGCAGCTTACTGAGACTAACCGTCACTGGGGCCAACGTCCTGACTTTC
TRBJ2-2 TRBV19 once TRBD1 CASSTLAGQGAGGGELFF TGTGCCAGTAGTACGCTGGCGGGACAGGGGGCCGGTGGCGGGGAGCTGTTTTTT
TRBJ1-1 TRBV6-5 NA TRBD1 CASSSRTGWTEAFF TGTGCCAGCAGTTCCCGGACAGGATGGACTGAAGCTTTCTTT
TRBJ1-5 TRBV5-1 NA NA CASSSGLEANQPQHF TGCGCCAGCAGCTCGGGATTGGAGGCCAATCAGCCCCAGCATTTT
TRBJ2-3 TRBV4-2 NA NA CASSQEGAVSTDTQYF TGTGCCAGCAGCCAAGAGGGAGCGGTAAGCACAGATACGCAGTATTTT